This TCR beta chain was recorded in a study of blood T cell repertoires in COVID-19. At the level of the study: PBMCs, B-cell-depleted T cells, or T cells provided the cDNA or gDNA that made up the material.

Patients from Seattle were sampled longitudinally, starting during active infection. As originally analysed: Scientists estimated how many nucleated cells there were by amplifying reference gene primers. Sequenced by immunoSEQ multiplex PCR; TCRdb stores in-frame clones only, minus some. That table gives V, J and clone size, and the DNA gave D and trimming. The table has some 140,000 clones, roughly 83% seen once. The length of the CDR3 is 15 residues. Looked up from germline, CDR1 is SGHTA and CDR2 is FQGNSA. The V end was cut by 6 bases, the J end by 8 bases, with 17 bases between. The sample comprised peripheral blood. The chain combines TRBV7-2 with TRBJ1-6, with TRBD1 as a possible D gene (5 bases). This clonotype was sampled from a woman in her 70s with COVID-19, enrolled during active disease. Here the CDR3 reads CASRRGIGSHSPLHF. The CDR3 DNA reads as TGTGCCAGCAGGCGGGGGATTGGTTCACATTCACCCCTCCACTTT.